The clone carrying this T cell receptor beta chain was observed once. The length of the CDR3 is 17 residues. Germline-derived CDR1 and CDR2 are KGHDR and SFDVKD. Unmatched junction bases numbered 7, after V lost 5 bases and J lost 4 bases. This sample is drawn from a study of blood T cell repertoires in COVID-19. About the research overall: Samples representing acute and convalescent COVID-19 were sourced from the United States, Italy and Spain. The cDNA or gDNA used as material had been derived from T cells, B-cell-depleted T cells, or PBMCs.

Authors' data handling: Nucleated cell counts were estimated from reference gene primer amplification. Assay used: immunoSEQ multiplex PCR; TCRdb lists only in-frame clones, some missing. V and J calls and clone size are given by that table; D and trimming were obtained from the DNA. Among roughly 150,000 clones listed, just over 90% were seen once. The receptor was derived from a man younger than 35 with acute or convalescent COVID-19. This sequence joins TRBV24-1 and TRBJ2-2; TRBD2 agrees at 12 bases. Sequencing was performed on peripheral blood. The CDR3 nucleotides read TGTGCCACCAGTGCACCTAGCGGGAGGGCCGGCACCGGGGAGCTGTTTTTT. It yields the protein CATSAPSGRAGTGELFF.